The present T cell receptor beta chain was sequenced within a study of T cells after yellow fever vaccination. This clonotype was counted between two and nine times. No antigen is known for it. TCRdb used MiXCR to reprocess the 5' RACE reads, holding one entry per CDR3 protein. This table has about 360,000 distinct CDR3 sequences, more than 5.5% appearing once. Points from the study as a whole: Relatively few clonotypes were ones that appeared in both CD4 and CD8 compartments. Reappearance after the booster was seen for most primary-vaccination clones, at 95% to 97% CD4 and roughly 90% CD8. The secondary response showed a weaker magnitude and a faster peak, day 5 versus 15.

Per the germline V gene, CDR1 is GTSNPN and CDR2 is SVGIG (reference sequence). Trimming took 5 bases from V and 3 from J; bases not matched to a gene: 5. CDR3 length: 13 residues. This clonotype was obtained from a young man who received the YFV17D yellow fever vaccine. J is TRBJ2-7 and V is TRBV30, with TRBD2 identical over 9 bases. The material sequenced was PBMCs, taken 5 days after the yellow fever booster vaccination. DNA of the CDR3: TGTGCCTGGGCGGGAGGGCCGGGCTACGAGCAGTACTTC. Translated, it gives CAWAGGPGYEQYF.